What follows are 30 T cell receptor beta chains derived from one specimen sequenced in a study of breast tumors, draining lymph nodes, adjacent tissues. TCRdb passed the multiplex PCR reads through MiXCR, listing each CDR3 protein once. Of about 63,000 distinct CDR3 sequences listed, less than 60% are singletons. Input material: breast tumor tissue. Receptors originate from a female donor with breast cancer. Some clones in this sample may be carry-over from other donors' samples.

This clonotype was observed at least ten times. The chain carries TRBV4-3 and TRBJ1-4; no definite D call. Looked up from germline, CDR1 is LGHNA and CDR2 is YSLEER. CDR3 length: 13 residues. V lost 0 bases and J 8 bases, leaving 7 bases between the germline ends. The CDR3 sequence: CASSQDSWEKLFF. DNA of the CDR3: TGCGCCAGCAGCCAAGATAGTTGGGAAAAACTGTTTTTT.

For this clonotype: One end of the junction does not line up with germline, which may come from a read error. J is TRBJ2-5 and V is TRBV20-1, with 8 bases aligning to TRBD1. The germline gives CDR1 DFQATT, CDR2 SNEGSKA (reference sequence). The CDR3 consists of 13 residues. The CDR3: CSARDSGQEIQYF. CDR3 coding DNA: TGCAGTGCTAGAGACTCGGGACAGGAGATCCAGTACTTC.

The rearrangement uses TRBV6-5 and TRBJ1-2; TRBD1 matches 7 bases. The CDR3 is 11 residues long. Germline V gives CDR1 MNHEY, CDR2 SVGAGI. J gave up 13 bases and V 6 bases, and 8 bases lay outside the gene matches. CDR3: CASRRQGVPTF. The CDR3 DNA is TGTGCCAGCAGACGACAGGGCGTTCCCACCTTC.

This clonotype was observed many times. This chain uses TRBV20-1 with TRBJ2-1; D is unclear. Trimming shortened V by 5 bases and J by 9 bases, and 11 bases separated the two germline ends. The CDR3 extends over 11 amino acids. The germline V gene has CDR1 DFQATT and CDR2 SNEGSKA (reference sequence). CDR3: CSALSGPEQFF. The CDR3 bases are TGCAGTGCTCTTAGTGGGCCTGAGCAGTTCTTC.

The V call is TRBV7-2, the J call TRBJ2-7; D gene uncertain. CDR3 length equals 14 residues. Trimming left V 3 bases short and J 3 bases short, with 12 bases between. Germline CDR1 reads SGHTA; CDR2 reads FQGNSA. The DNA of the CDR3 is TGTGCCAGCAGCTTCGGTGATGCCCGCTACGAGCAGTACTTC. As protein: CASSFGDARYEQYF.

V gene TRBV2 combines with J gene TRBJ2-3; TRBD1 might be the D (6 bases). CDR3 size: 14 residues. V dropped 3 bases and J dropped 3 bases, with 10 bases sitting between them. The germline V gene encodes CDR1 SNHLY and CDR2 FYNNEI. The CDR3 is CASSDRGSTDTQYF. DNA for the CDR3: TGTGCCAGCAGTGACAGGGGTTCTACAGATACGCAGTATTTT.

The sample holds a few counts of this clonotype. This chain connects TRBV6-1 to TRBJ1-1; TRBD1 is a possible D gene (5 bases). Germline loops: CDR1 MNHNS, CDR2 SASEGT. V dropped 1 base and J dropped 6 bases, with 6 bases sitting between them. The CDR3 runs 12 residues. The CDR3 nucleotides read TGTGCCAGCAGTGAAGACAGGCCTGAAGCTTTCTTT. It is translated as CASSEDRPEAFF.

This clonotype was recorded at least ten times. J is TRBJ1-6 and V is TRBV5-8; maybe TRBD1 (5 bases). Germline CDR1 and CDR2: SGHTS and YDEGEE. CDR3 length: 17 amino acids. Trimming took 4 bases from V and 6 from J, leaving 20 bases between them. The CDR3: CASSSPAVGAGNSPLHF. The CDR3 DNA sequence: TGTGCCAGCAGCAGTCCCGCGGTAGGGGCCGGTAATTCACCCCTCCACTTT.

The J gene is TRBJ1-2, the V gene TRBV24-1; 12 bases match TRBD1. CDR1 and CDR2 from the germline V gene are KGHDR and SFDVKD. Germline trimming cut 7 bases from V and 7 bases from J; bases unmatched to any gene: 6. This CDR3 has 14 residues. In nucleotides, the CDR3 is TGTGCCACCAGAGGGACAGGGGGCGCGGGTGGCTACACCTTC. As protein: CATRGTGGAGGYTF.

This chain uses TRBV7-8 with TRBJ2-2; D might be TRBD1 (5 bases). Trimming pared 5 bases from V and 7 bases from J, leaving 17 bases between. The germline V gene has CDR1 SGHVS and CDR2 FQNEAQ. The length of the CDR3 is 15 residues. This chain's CDR3 is CASSPSRVGDGELFF. CDR3 DNA: TGTGCCAGCAGCCCCTCTCGCGTAGGGGACGGGGAGCTGTTTTTT.

The J gene is TRBJ1-1, the V gene TRBV9; D might be TRBD1 (5 bases). V was shortened by 9 bases and J by 1 base, with 13 bases between the two germline ends. The CDR3 covers 13 residues. Per germline, CDR1 SGDLS and CDR2 YYNGEE. As DNA, the CDR3 is TGTGCCAACCCGAGGGACGGGAACACTGAAGCTTTCTTT. Translation: CANPRDGNTEAFF. Drawing the rest from reference TRBV9 and TRBJ1-1, the complete variable domain is DSGVTQTPKHLITATGQRVTLRCSPRSGDLSVYWYQQSLDQGLQFLIQYYNGEERAKGNILERFSAQQFPDLHSELNLSSLELGDSALYFCANPRDGNTEAFFGQGTRLTVV.

This clonotype was picked up many times. A much more abundant neighbour one base away suggests this may be a read error. This chain connects TRBV20-1 to TRBJ2-5, with 9 bases aligning to TRBD2. V was pared by 3 bases and J by 0 bases, with 11 bases of the junction left unmatched. The CDR3 has 17 residues. Germline V gene lookup returns CDR1 DFQATT and CDR2 SNEGSKA (reference sequence). CDR3 in DNA: TGCAGTGCTAGCACCCCAGGGACTAGCACTTACCAAGAGACCCAGTACTTC. Translating gives CSASTPGTSTYQETQYF.

The chain joins TRBV6-1 to TRBJ1-6, with 9 bases matching TRBD1. The CDR3 has 16 residues. Germline V gene sequence: CDR1 MNHNS, CDR2 SASEGT. The J segment lost 7 bases and the V segment lost 2 bases, leaving 6 bases of the junction unmatched. The DNA of the CDR3 is TGTGCCAGCAGTGAAATTCGTGGGACAGGGAATTCACCCCTCCACTTT. Amino acids: CASSEIRGTGNSPLHF.

The chain links TRBV18 to TRBJ2-5; D is unresolved. The CDR3 spans 13 residues. CDR1 is KGHSH, CDR2 LQKENI, per germline. V dropped 2 bases and J dropped 5 bases, with 9 bases sitting between them. CDR3 in amino acids: CASSPDFGETQYF. The CDR3 DNA follows: TGTGCCAGCTCACCAGACTTCGGCGAGACCCAGTACTTC.

This clonotype is labeled as medium-sized. V and J are TRBV27 and TRBJ1-6; TRBD1 is a possible D gene (5 bases). The CDR3 consists of 13 residues. Trimming left V 5 bases short and J 7 bases short, with 9 bases between. CDR1 is MNHEY and CDR2 is SMNVEV in the germline V gene (reference sequence). CDR3 amino acids: CASSTGTNSPLHF. DNA for the CDR3: TGTGCCAGCAGTACTGGGACCAATTCACCCCTCCACTTT.

This clonotype occurred once. The CDR3 end shows no conserved phenylalanine or tryptophan, and so a read error is likely. This sequence joins TRBV4-1 and TRBJ2-3, with 12 bases identical to TRBD2. V dropped 4 bases and J dropped 2; count of bases not matched to a gene: 10. The CDR3 length is 18 residues. CDR1 is MGHRA, CDR2 YSYEKL, per germline. The CDR3 region is CASSRRLAGVDPTDTQYL. Written as DNA, the CDR3 is TGCGCCAGCAGCCGAAGACTAGCGGGAGTGGACCCCACAGATACGCAGTATCTT.

At least ten counts were recorded for this clonotype. J is TRBJ1-4 and V is TRBV20-1, with D possibly matching TRBD1 (6 bases). Per the germline V gene, CDR1 is DFQATT and CDR2 is SNEGSKA (reference sequence). The V end was cut by 0 bases, the J end by 3 bases, with 11 bases between. The CDR3 totals 15 residues. This CDR3 reads CSARDQGSANEKLFF. CDR3 in DNA: TGCAGTGCTAGAGATCAGGGGTCGGCTAATGAAAAACTGTTTTTT.

Regarding this clonotype: The junction does not match germline at one end; this may be a read error. The chain is built from TRBV19 and TRBJ1-5, with unresolved D. Germline lookup yields CDR1 LNHDA and CDR2 SQIVND (reference sequence). The CDR3 covers 14 residues. The CDR3 protein is CASSEQRRNQPQPF. The CDR3, as DNA: TGTGCCAGTAGTGAACAGCGTAGGAATCAGCCCCAGCCTTTT.

In this sample, this clonotype turned up a few times. The gene calls are TRBV3-1 and TRBJ1-1, with D hard to call. The germline V gene encodes CDR1 LGHDT and CDR2 YNNKEL (reference sequence). Trimming left V 1 base short and J 1 base short, with 10 bases between. The CDR3 runs to 15 residues. This CDR3 is CASSQAISGNTEAFF. The DNA of the CDR3 is TGTGCCAGCAGCCAAGCGATTTCGGGGAACACTGAAGCTTTCTTT.

The chain recombines TRBV7-7 with TRBJ1-4, with no clear D. Germline V gives CDR1 SSHAT, CDR2 FNYEAQ (reference sequence). The CDR3 loop spans 13 amino acids. The CDR3 here is CASPEATNEKLFF. Here the CDR3 DNA reads TGTGCTAGCCCGGAGGCAACTAATGAAAAACTGTTTTTT.

The J gene is TRBJ2-1, the V gene TRBV9; D is possibly TRBD2 (6 bases). V lost 3 bases, J lost 6 bases, and 10 bases lay in between. This CDR3 has 13 residues. Germline lookup yields CDR1 SGDLS and CDR2 YYNGEE. CDR3 DNA: TGTGCCAGCAGCGGCGGGACTTTCAATGAGCAGTTCTTC. Translating gives CASSGGTFNEQFF. The full variable domain, completed using reference TRBV9 and TRBJ2-1, is DSGVTQTPKHLITATGQRVTLRCSPRSGDLSVYWYQQSLDQGLQFLIQYYNGEERAKGNILERFSAQQFPDLHSELNLSSLELGDSALYFCASSGGTFNEQFFGPGTRLTVL.

The rearrangement links TRBV6-1 to TRBJ2-3; 11 bases align to TRBD1. Unmatched junction bases numbered 4, after V lost 4 bases and J lost 4 bases. The germline gives CDR1 MNHNS, CDR2 SASEGT. The CDR3 sequence is 15 residues long. For the CDR3, the DNA is TGTGCCAGCAGTGGGGTGGGACAGGGGGCAGATACGCAGTATTTT. It specifies CASSGVGQGADTQYF.

This chain joins TRBV9 and TRBJ2-2; D not certain. Trimming stripped 0 bases from V and 10 bases from J, with 10 bases between. Germline CDR1 reads SGDLS; CDR2 reads YYNGEE. CDR3 size: 13 residues. CDR3 sequence reads: CASSVDTAEELFF. The CDR3 nucleotides read TGTGCCAGCAGCGTAGACACCGCCGAGGAGCTGTTTTTT.

This clonotype has only a few counts. With a much larger clone just one base away, this may be a read error. The conserved phenylalanine or tryptophan normally closing the CDR3 is absent here, so this likely arose from a read error. The J gene is TRBJ2-5, the V gene TRBV9; 9 bases match TRBD1. The J segment lost 5 bases and the V segment lost 5 bases, leaving 4 bases of the junction unmatched. The V gene's germline CDR1 is SGDLS and CDR2 YYNGEE. The CDR3 is made up of 13 amino acids. DNA for the CDR3: TGTGCCAGCAGTCGGACAGGGGTGGAGACCCAGTACTCC. It specifies CASSRTGVETQYS.

For this clonotype: The conserved final phenylalanine or tryptophan is absent from the CDR3, which likely points to a read error. Because the CDR3's place on the DNA is in doubt, the DNA is left out and the CDR3 is given as listed by TCRdb. CDR3 sequence reads: CASSLTSGGA. The chain recombines TRBV5-4 with TRBJ1-3. Counting both end residues, the CDR3 totals 10 amino acids. Germline V gene lookup returns CDR1 SGHNT and CDR2 YYREEE (reference sequence).

This clonotype was detected ten times or more. The CDR3, as DNA: TGTGCCAGCAGTGGGGGGGGGGGCAGGTTGACAGATACGCAGTATTTT. It is translated as CASSGGGGRLTDTQYF. V gene TRBV6-1 combines with J gene TRBJ2-3; weak D call: TRBD2 (7 bases). The V end was cut by 4 bases, the J end by 3 bases, with 17 bases between. CDR1 is MNHNS, CDR2 SASEGT, per germline. The CDR3 is 16 amino acids.

The rearrangement joins TRBV7-2 to TRBJ1-6; D may be TRBD1 (5 bases). V lost 5 bases and J 6 bases, leaving 20 bases between the germline ends. The V gene's germline CDR1 is SGHTA and CDR2 FQGNSA. The CDR3 totals 17 residues. CDR3 loop: CASSLLGTGTSNSPLHF. The CDR3 DNA reads TGTGCCAGCAGCCTACTCGGAACAGGAACCTCTAATTCACCCCTCCACTTT.

Remarks on this clonotype: A single base separates this from a much larger clone, so it may be a read error. V gene TRBV20-1 combines with J gene TRBJ2-1; D remains ambiguous. The CDR3 consists of 14 residues. The germline V gene encodes CDR1 DFQATT and CDR2 SNEGSKA (reference sequence). Written as DNA, the CDR3 is TGCAGTGCTGGAGATCGTCCAGGTGAGAATGAGCAGTTCTTC. The encoded protein is CSAGDRPGENEQFF.

This clonotype was detected only once. Its ends do not fully match the called genes, so a read error is possible. The genes are TRBV6-5 and TRBJ2-7; the match to TRBD1 covers 9 bases. Per the germline V gene, CDR1 is MNHEY and CDR2 is SVGAGI. The CDR3 is 18 amino acids. The CDR3: CASSHSTGGDAGSYEQYF. As DNA, the CDR3 is TGTGCCAGCAGTCACTCGACAGGGGGGGACGCCGGCTCCTACGAGCAGTACTTC.

The table lists this clonotype with a few counts. A much more abundant neighbour one base away suggests this may be a read error. V and J are TRBV5-1 and TRBJ1-5; TRBD1 might be the D (6 bases). This CDR3 comprises 16 residues. V was trimmed by 4 bases and J by 1 base, leaving 15 bases between them. CDR1 and CDR2 (germline): SGHRS, YFSETQ. CDR3 nucleotide sequence: TGCGCCAGCAGCGTGGACGGGACACAAAGCAATCAGCCCCAGCATTTT. Amino acid sequence: CASSVDGTQSNQPQHF.